The sequence of this T cell receptor (beta chain) was determined in a study of metastatic and nonmetastatic thyroid tumors. Study observations and caveats: Reports indicated that malignant thyroid tumors showed significantly higher TCR beta diversity than benign nodules did, in blood and tumor.

This clone was recorded a few times. Its antigen is unidentified. CDR3 length: 15 amino acids. Germline V gene lookup returns CDR1 MGHRA and CDR2 YSYEKL. V shed 0 bases and J shed 4 bases, with 13 bases lying between them. TCRdb re-called the PCR reads with MiXCR. The sample holds about 20,000 clones, nearly 25% seen once. Thyroid surgery took place with no prior treatment in any patient. The sequence came from a female donor with papillary thyroid cancer or a benign thyroid nodule (not recorded which). Some clones in this sample may be carry-over from other donors' samples. The chain combines TRBV4-1 with TRBJ2-7; perhaps D is TRBD1 or TRBD2 (6 bases each). Sequencing was done on a sample of tumor tissue. CDR3: CASSQERGTQYEQYF. CDR3 in DNA: TGCGCCAGCAGCCAAGAACGCGGGACACAATACGAGCAGTACTTC.